These 21 T cell receptor beta chains came from one sample sequenced in a study of OX40 agonist ivuxolimab in advanced cancers. Library preparation employed the immunoSEQ multiplex PCR assay. TCRdb provides this immuneACCESS table in a form limited to in-frame rearrangements. Some clones are lacking; in checked studies, under half of them reflect an unresolved V gene, and why the rest are absent is not known. The sample table lists fewer than 55,000 clones, about 85% of them with a count of one. The ten top clones hold 6.8% of the sample. This specimen was CD4+ or CD8+ T cells sorted from blood, taken in a trial of the OX40 agonist ivuxolimab. These receptors all come from an adult with an advanced solid tumor such as melanoma, head and neck, liver or kidney cancer.

V and J are TRBV6-6 and TRBJ2-1, with TRBD2 matching over 8 bases. The CDR3 covers 15 residues. Unmatched junction bases numbered 5, after V lost 6 bases and J lost 1 base. Germline V gene lookup returns CDR1 MNHNY and CDR2 SVGAGI (reference sequence). DNA of the CDR3: TGTGCCAGCAGCGTTAGCGGGGTATCCTACAATGAGCAGTTCTTC. It yields the protein CASSVSGVSYNEQFF.

This clone was seen a single time. The genes are TRBV7-9 and TRBJ2-7; 13 nucleotides align to TRBD2. The germline gives CDR1 SEHNR, CDR2 FQNEAQ (reference sequence). V was clipped by 4 bases and J by 13 bases; unmatched bases: 7. This CDR3 region has 13 residues. The DNA of the CDR3 is TGTGCCAGCAGCTCCGGGGGACTAGCGGGATATTACTTC. Its translation is CASSSGGLAGYYF.

The genes are TRBV19 and TRBJ1-3, with unresolved D. Germline CDR1 reads LNHDA; CDR2 reads SQIVND (reference sequence). This CDR3 has 13 amino acids. V lost 4 bases, J lost 6 bases, and 10 bases lay in between. CDR3 nucleotide sequence: TGTGCCAGTAGTAGAGCAGTGGAAAACACCATATATTTT. This gives the protein CASSRAVENTIYF.

This clone showed up just a few times. This rearrangement joins TRBV30 to TRBJ2-3; 10 positions match TRBD1. CDR1 GTSNPN and CDR2 SVGIG come from the germline V gene (reference sequence). The CDR3 runs 13 residues. V lost 4 bases to trimming and J lost 7 bases; unmatched junction nucleotides: 5. The CDR3 bases are TGTGCCTGGATTGGACAGGGGGTGAATACGCAGTATTTT. Amino acids: CAWIGQGVNTQYF.

The chain couples TRBV5-4 to TRBJ1-5; a possible D gene is TRBD1 (6 bases). Between the trimmed V and J ends, which lost 0 bases and 5 bases, there was a span of 15 bases. This CDR3 contains 16 residues. Looked up from germline, CDR1 is SGHNT and CDR2 is YYREEE (reference sequence). Written as DNA, the CDR3 is TGTGCCAGCAGCTTGGACAGAGGGGGGGATCATCAGCCCCAGCATTTT. Translated, it gives CASSLDRGGDHQPQHF.

The CDR3 region has the DNA TGTGCCAGCAGCTTGGATCTCGAGCAGTACTTC. Amino acid sequence: CASSLDLEQYF. The chain has TRBV5-4 and TRBJ2-7, with D unresolved. Per germline, CDR1 SGHNT and CDR2 YYREEE (reference sequence). V lost 0 bases and J 6 bases, leaving 4 bases between the germline ends. This CDR3 is built from 11 residues. Filled out from reference TRBV5-4 and TRBJ2-7, the complete variable domain reads ETGVTQSPTHLIKTRGQQVTLRCSSQSGHNTVSWYQQALGQGPQFIFQYYREEENGRGNFPPRFSGLQFPNYSSELNVNALELDDSALYLCASSLDLEQYFGPGTRLTVT.

This clone was picked up one time. The CDR3 protein is CASTYLRLQGEKLFF. As DNA, the CDR3 is TGTGCCAGCACCTACCTGAGGTTACAGGGGGAAAAACTGTTTTTT. This chain connects TRBV5-8 to TRBJ1-4, with TRBD1 matching over 7 bases. With 6 bases clipped from V and 8 bases from J, the junction kept 13 bases outside the gene matches. The germline CDR1 and CDR2 sequences are SGHTS and YDEGEE. CDR3 size: 15 residues.

This chain connects TRBV7-9 to TRBJ1-1; D not resolved. This CDR3 has 11 amino acids. Per germline, CDR1 SEHNR and CDR2 FQNEAQ (reference sequence). The V gene lost 8 bases and the J gene lost 0 bases, with 4 bases spanning the gap. The CDR3 protein is CASEVNTEAFF. The CDR3 coding sequence is TGTGCCAGCGAGGTGAACACTGAAGCTTTCTTT.

V gene TRBV10-2 combines with J gene TRBJ2-3; 8 bases match TRBD2. Germline V CDR1 and CDR2: WSHSY, SAAADI. The CDR3 length is 15 residues. Germline trimming cut 4 bases from V and 3 bases from J; bases unmatched to any gene: 6. CDR3 nucleotide sequence: TGCGCCAGCAGTGGCGTAGCGGGACTAACAGATACGCAGTATTTT. Protein sequence: CASSGVAGLTDTQYF.

This sequence joins TRBV28 and TRBJ2-7; D remains ambiguous. Trimming cost V 3 bases and J 2 bases, with 14 bases left between them. The germline gives CDR1 MDHEN, CDR2 SYDVKM. The CDR3 totals 15 residues. CDR3 amino acids: CASSFSLLRTYEQYF. The CDR3, as DNA: TGTGCCAGCAGTTTTAGTCTCCTCAGGACCTACGAGCAGTACTTC.

Only a few counts were recorded for this clone. V gene TRBV20-1 combines with J gene TRBJ2-1; D may be TRBD1 (5 bases). Germline CDR1 DFQATT, CDR2 SNEGSKA (reference sequence). V was cut by 6 bases and J by 8 bases, with 11 bases left in between. The CDR3 length is 11 residues. CDR3 sequence reads: CSATRADEQFF. In nucleotides, the CDR3 is TGCAGTGCAACCAGGGCGGATGAGCAGTTCTTC.

The rearrangement links TRBV27 to TRBJ2-5; 11 bases fit TRBD2. After removal of 1 base from V and 2 bases from J, the junction contained 9 bases not matched to a gene. Germline V gene lookup returns CDR1 MNHEY and CDR2 SMNVEV (reference sequence). This CDR3 contains 18 residues. The CDR3 is CASSLLLAGELRQETQYF. The CDR3 coding sequence is TGTGCCAGCAGTTTATTACTAGCGGGAGAGCTTCGTCAAGAGACCCAGTACTTC.

This clone has only one observation. V usage is TRBV30 and J usage is TRBJ2-2; D not resolved. V lost 3 bases to trimming and J lost 3 bases, with 8 bases between them. Germline V gene data show CDR1 as GTSNPN and CDR2 as SVGIG (reference sequence). This CDR3 has 13 residues. CDR3 sequence reads: CAWRGTHTGELFF. The DNA for the CDR3 is TGTGCCTGGAGAGGTACCCACACCGGGGAGCTGTTTTTT.

This clone turned up a few times. The chain carries TRBV7-8 and TRBJ2-1; D is tentatively TRBD1 or TRBD2 (5 bases each). Germline V CDR1 and CDR2: SGHVS, FQNEAQ. V shed 1 base and J shed 12 bases, with 16 bases lying between them. This CDR3 region has 14 residues. The CDR3 loop is CASSLVGAGGGQFF. The CDR3 nucleotides are TGTGCCAGCAGCTTAGTTGGGGCAGGTGGGGGGCAGTTCTTC.

This clone was seen more than once but under ten times. The V call is TRBV27, the J call TRBJ2-7, with TRBD2 matching 11 bases. The J segment lost 4 bases and the V segment lost 2 bases, leaving 4 bases of the junction unmatched. The germline V gene has CDR1 MNHEY and CDR2 SMNVEV (reference sequence). The CDR3 contains 15 residues. The CDR3 spells CASSLTLAGGYEQYF. CDR3 nucleotides: TGTGCCAGCAGTTTAACCCTAGCGGGGGGATACGAGCAGTACTTC.

The chain links TRBV19 to TRBJ1-5, with a weak D call TRBD1 (5 bases). V lost 5 bases to trimming and J lost 3 bases, with 11 bases between them. Germline CDR1 and CDR2: LNHDA and SQIVND (reference sequence). The CDR3 covers 14 residues. Here the CDR3 DNA reads TGTGCCAGTAGTCGGGACCGCTTCAATCAGCCCCAGCATTTT. This gives the protein CASSRDRFNQPQHF. The full variable domain, rest sourced from reference TRBV19 and TRBJ1-5, is DGGITQSPKYLFRKEGQNVTLSCEQNLNHDAMYWYRQDPGQGLRLIYYSQIVNDFQKGDIAEGYSVSREKKESFPLTVTSAQKNPTAFYLCASSRDRFNQPQHFGDGTRLSIL.

In regard to this clone: Other DNA sequences of this sample code for an identical CDR3. V is TRBV6-5 and J is TRBJ2-7; D gene unclear. This CDR3 has 13 residues. Trimming stripped 0 bases from V and 3 bases from J, with 6 bases between. Germline CDR1 MNHEY, CDR2 SVGAGI. Written as DNA, the CDR3 is TGTGCCAGCAGTTACTCCGGCCACTACGAGCAGTACTTC. It codes for CASSYSGHYEQYF.

The table lists this clone with a count of one. This chain joins TRBV7-2 and TRBJ1-4, with 8 bases fitting TRBD1. Trimming removed 4 bases from V and 8 bases from J; junction bases left unmatched: 3. The CDR3 is 13 amino acids. Germline lookup yields CDR1 SGHTA and CDR2 FQGNSA. CDR3 bases: TGTGCCAGCAGCTCCCGGACAGGGGAAAAACTGTTTTTT. This codes for CASSSRTGEKLFF. Variable domain in full (rest from reference TRBV7-2 and TRBJ1-4): GAGVSQSPSNKVTEKGKDVELRCDPISGHTALYWYRQSLGQGLEFLIYFQGNSAPDKSGLPSDRFSAERTGGSVSTLTIQRTQQEDSAVYLCASSSRTGEKLFFGSGTQLSVL.

The J gene is TRBJ1-1, the V gene TRBV30, with D possibly TRBD1 on 5 matching bases. Germline values: CDR1 GTSNPN, CDR2 SVGIG (reference sequence). The germline V and J ends were trimmed by 5 bases and 1 base, with 8 bases remaining between them. The CDR3 is 12 residues long. The CDR3 DNA sequence: TGTGCCTGGGGGGGATCGAACACTGAAGCTTTCTTT. As protein: CAWGGSNTEAFF.

The chain links TRBV19 to TRBJ2-5, with TRBD1 identical over 9 bases. The J segment lost 4 bases and the V segment lost 6 bases, leaving 6 bases of the junction unmatched. This CDR3 comprises 14 residues. Germline V gene lookup returns CDR1 LNHDA and CDR2 SQIVND (reference sequence). The CDR3: CASRPTGGLETQYF. CDR3 bases: TGTGCCAGTAGACCCACAGGGGGCTTAGAGACCCAGTACTTC.

CDR3 DNA sequence: TGTGCCAGCAGCTTAAGGGAGGTGGGAGTTGGGAGCAGGACCGGGGAGCTGTTTTTT. Amino acids: CASSLREVGVGSRTGELFF. The J gene is TRBJ2-2, the V gene TRBV7-6; possible D gene TRBD2, 6 bases. V was shortened by 2 bases and J by 5 bases, with 24 bases between the two germline ends. CDR1 and CDR2 from the germline V gene are SGHVS and FNYEAQ. The CDR3 loop spans 19 amino acids.